This T cell receptor beta chain was documented in a study of T cells after yellow fever vaccination. Overall study context: Low-cell-number fractions were prepared with SMART-Seq v4 Ultra Low Input. Broader study findings: Of the clonotypes, a small share occurred in both CD4 and CD8 compartments. Most clones from primary vaccination resurfaced after the booster (about 95% CD4, around 91% CD8).

For this clonotype: Its antigen is unknown.

The authors made TCR cDNA by 5'RACE template switching, adding a universal primer site and UMIs. Each CDR3 protein is one row after TCRdb ran MiXCR on the 5' RACE reads. The sample carries around 590,000 distinct CDR3 sequences, more than 9% recorded once. CDR1 is SQVTM, CDR2 ANQGSEA, per germline. The CDR3 contains 14 residues. V lost 3 bases, J lost 7 bases, and 5 bases stayed unmatched. The receptor was derived from a man aged 25 to 45 who received the YFV17D yellow fever vaccine. The specimen was PBMCs, collected on the day of the yellow fever booster vaccination. V usage is TRBV29-1 and J usage is TRBJ2-2, with 10 bases that match TRBD1. This chain's CDR3 is CSVDPTGGNGELFF. The CDR3 DNA sequence: TGCAGCGTTGACCCGACAGGGGGCAACGGGGAGCTGTTTTTT.